A single sample gave rise to the 32 T cell receptor beta chains below, sequenced in a study of regulatory T cells in long-lasting Graves disease. Regarding time point: persistent/refractory GD, antithyroid drugs over 5 years with positive TRAb. RNA from PBMCs was the source of the TCR library. For TCR beta, libraries came from iRepertoire HTBI primers and Arm-PCR of CDR3 regions. TCRdb re-called the multiplex PCR reads with MiXCR, one entry per CDR3 protein. The table records about 470,000 distinct CDR3 sequences, less than 25% of them present only once. The specimen was peripheral blood mononuclear cells (PBMCs), collected when the disease was refractory, from a patient treated with antithyroid drugs. The receptors were gathered from a female donor with Graves disease.

This clonotype was seen many times. The chain links TRBV28 to TRBJ2-1; TRBD2 aligns across 8 bases. Germline V lookup: CDR1 MDHEN, CDR2 SYDVKM. Trimming at V came to 7 bases and at J to 4 bases, leaving 9 bases not matched to a gene. This CDR3 region has 15 residues. CDR3 sequence reads: CASTLGRGDYNEQFF. In DNA, the CDR3 is TGTGCCAGCACCTTAGGGCGGGGGGATTACAATGAGCAGTTCTTC. Based on the CDR3 plus reference TRBV28 and TRBJ2-1, the full variable domain is DVKVTQSSRYLVKRTGEKVFLECVQDMDHENMFWYRQDPGLGLRLIYFSYDVKMKEKGDIPEGYSVSREKKERFSLILESASTNQTSMYLCASTLGRGDYNEQFFGPGTRLTVL.

At least ten counts were recorded for this clonotype. V usage is TRBV6-2 or TRBV6-3 and J usage is TRBJ2-7, with D hard to call. This CDR3 is 11 amino acids long. The germline V gene encodes CDR1 MNHEY and CDR2 SVGEGT. V was trimmed by 6 bases and J by 8 bases, leaving 11 bases between them. In DNA form, the CDR3 reads TGTGCCAGCAGGGACCTATGGAAGCAGTACTTC. It is translated as CASRDLWKQYF.

This clonotype has a count of ten or more. This rearrangement joins TRBV24-1 to TRBJ1-2, with TRBD1 matching over 10 bases. Trimming cost V 4 bases and J 3 bases; bases outside gene matches: 13. Per germline, CDR1 KGHDR and CDR2 SFDVKD. The CDR3 sequence is 18 residues long. CDR3 protein: CATSDNNLRDRGHYGYTF. The CDR3 nucleotides are TGTGCCACCAGTGACAATAATCTCCGGGACAGGGGCCACTATGGCTACACCTTC.

The rearrangement joins TRBV9 to TRBJ2-2, with 10 bases matching TRBD2. The CDR3 contains 17 residues. J lost 5 bases, V lost 4 bases, and 11 bases had no gene match. CDR1 is SGDLS, CDR2 YYNGEE, per germline. CDR3 sequence reads: CASSPKGGLAPTGELFF. As DNA, the CDR3 is TGTGCCAGCAGCCCAAAGGGGGGACTAGCGCCGACCGGGGAGCTGTTTTTT. Full variable domain (remainder filled in from reference TRBV9 and TRBJ2-2): DSGVTQTPKHLITATGQRVTLRCSPRSGDLSVYWYQQSLDQGLQFLIQYYNGEERAKGNILERFSAQQFPDLHSELNLSSLELGDSALYFCASSPKGGLAPTGELFFGEGSRLTVL.

This sequence joins TRBV24-1 and TRBJ1-4, with D hard to call. The CDR3 consists of 13 residues. Germline-derived CDR1 and CDR2 are KGHDR and SFDVKD. Trimming pared 5 bases from V and 11 bases from J, leaving 14 bases between. The CDR3 protein is CATSAATMEKLFF. The CDR3 bases are TGTGCCACCAGTGCTGCGACCATGGAGAAACTGTTTTTT.

This clonotype occurred many times. The gene calls are TRBV6-1 and TRBJ1-4; possible D gene TRBD1, 6 bases. CDR1 is MNHNS and CDR2 is SASEGT in the germline V gene. This CDR3 comprises 15 residues. Trimming shortened V by 2 bases and J by 4 bases, and 11 bases separated the two germline ends. Here the CDR3 DNA reads TGTGCCAGCAGTGAATTTGACAGGAATAATGAAAAACTGTTTTTT. Translating gives CASSEFDRNNEKLFF.

This clonotype was counted a few times. V usage is TRBV7-2 and J usage is TRBJ2-7, with 9 bases aligning to TRBD1. V was clipped by 5 bases and J by 1 base; unmatched bases: 6. CDR3 size: 15 residues. The V gene's germline CDR1 is SGHTA and CDR2 FQGNSA. The DNA of the CDR3 is TGTGCCAGCAGCCGTACAGGGGGCGAGTCCTACGAGCAGTACTTC. Translation: CASSRTGGESYEQYF. Supplemented by reference TRBV7-2 and TRBJ2-7, the full variable domain reads GAGVSQSPSNKVTEKGKDVELRCDPISGHTALYWYRQSLGQGLEFLIYFQGNSAPDKSGLPSDRFSAERTGGSVSTLTIQRTQQEDSAVYLCASSRTGGESYEQYFGPGTRLTVT.

This clonotype was found many times. The rearrangement joins TRBV7-2 to TRBJ2-2, with 9 bases that match TRBD2. The trim removed 6 bases at V and 0 bases at J, leaving 5 bases unmatched. This CDR3 spans 16 amino acids. CDR1 is SGHTA and CDR2 is FQGNSA in the germline V gene. CDR3 DNA: TGTGCCAGCAGGGGACTAGCACCTACGAACACCGGGGAGCTGTTTTTT. Translation: CASRGLAPTNTGELFF.

This chain links TRBV15 with TRBJ1-2, with D unresolved. The CDR3 extends over 14 amino acids. CDR1 and CDR2 (germline): LNHNV, YYDKDF (reference sequence). Trimming removed 0 bases at V and 6 bases at J, with 11 bases between. CDR3 amino acids: CATSRELARHGYTF. As DNA, the CDR3 is TGTGCCACCAGCAGAGAGTTAGCGAGGCATGGCTACACCTTC.

This clonotype came up a few times. The chain combines TRBV11-1 with TRBJ2-7, with TRBD2 matching 8 bases. Germline values: CDR1 SGHAT, CDR2 FQDESV (reference sequence). The V gene end was trimmed by 1 base and the J gene end by 5 bases; junction bases not matched to a gene: 7. CDR3 length: 15 amino acids. CDR3 nucleotides: TGTGCCAGCAGCTTAGAAGCAAGCGGGAGCGACGAGCAGTACTTC. It specifies CASSLEASGSDEQYF.

In its sample, this clonotype was seen many times. This chain links TRBV5-4 with TRBJ1-2; 7 nucleotides agree with TRBD1. Trimming at V came to 4 bases and at J to 4 bases, leaving 4 bases not matched to a gene. CDR3 length equals 13 residues. The germline V gene encodes CDR1 SGHNT and CDR2 YYREEE (reference sequence). The CDR3 DNA reads as TGTGCCAGCAGCCAGGGACAGCTCTATGGCTACACCTTC. It encodes CASSQGQLYGYTF.

The chain joins TRBV7-3 to TRBJ2-7; 9 bases match TRBD2. Germline CDR1 is SGHTA and CDR2 is FQGTGA. J lost 1 base, V lost 5 bases, and 3 bases had no gene match. The CDR3 runs 14 residues. The CDR3 loop is CASSTSGLSYEQYF. CDR3 DNA: TGTGCCAGCAGCACTAGCGGGTTGTCCTACGAGCAGTACTTC.

The J gene is TRBJ2-7, the V gene TRBV27; 11 bases are shared with TRBD1. V trimming: 0 bases; J trimming: 7 bases; junction bases outside the gene matches: 5. Germline loops: CDR1 MNHEY, CDR2 SMNVEV (reference sequence). The CDR3 runs 15 residues. The CDR3 here is CASSLSRDRGNEQYF. CDR3 DNA sequence: TGTGCCAGCAGTTTATCGAGGGACAGGGGGAATGAGCAGTACTTC.

Only a few counts were recorded for this clonotype. The chain employs TRBV24-1 and TRBJ1-4; no clear D. CDR1 KGHDR and CDR2 SFDVKD come from the germline V gene. Trimming removed 4 bases at V and 5 bases at J, with 7 bases between. The CDR3 runs 13 residues. The CDR3 protein is CATSDSSNEKLFF. CDR3 coding DNA: TGTGCCACCAGTGACAGCTCGAATGAAAAACTGTTTTTT.

At least ten counts were recorded for this clonotype. V is TRBV2 and J is TRBJ1-5, with unresolved D. The germline V and J ends were trimmed by 1 base and 5 bases, with 3 bases remaining between them. The CDR3 sequence is 12 residues long. Germline V CDR1 and CDR2: SNHLY, FYNNEI. CDR3: CASSEGDQPQHF. The DNA for the CDR3 is TGTGCCAGCAGTGAAGGCGATCAGCCCCAGCATTTT.

The genes are TRBV7-9 and TRBJ1-5; TRBD1 matches at 10 bases. Germline assignment: CDR1 SEHNR and CDR2 FQNEAQ (reference sequence). The CDR3 is 16 amino acids. Germline trimming cut 4 bases from V and 2 bases from J; bases unmatched to any gene: 5. The CDR3 region has the DNA TGTGCCAGCAGCTCCGGGACAGGGGTTGGCAATCAGCCCCAGCATTTT. This gives the protein CASSSGTGVGNQPQHF.

As regards this clonotype: A much larger clone sits a single nucleotide away, making a read error possible. The V call is TRBV28, the J call TRBJ1-3; D is possibly TRBD1 (5 bases). The CDR3 has 14 amino acids. CDR1 is MDHEN, CDR2 SYDVKM, per germline. CDR3 loop: CARSLRGSGNTIYF. The CDR3 nucleotides are TGTGCCCGCAGTTTAAGGGGTTCTGGAAACACCATATATTTT.

This clonotype was found a few times. The chain recombines TRBV5-1 with TRBJ2-7; D could derive from TRBD1 or TRBD2 (6 bases each). Trimming took 0 bases from V and 3 from J, leaving 13 bases between them. The CDR3 has 15 amino acids. The germline V gene encodes CDR1 SGHRS and CDR2 YFSETQ. The CDR3 sequence: CASSLAAGGRYEQYF. The CDR3 nucleotides read TGCGCCAGCAGCTTGGCCGCCGGGGGCCGCTACGAGCAGTACTTC. The full variable domain, its missing parts supplied by reference TRBV5-1 and TRBJ2-7, is KAGVTQTPRYLIKTRGQQVTLSCSPISGHRSVSWYQQTPGQGLQFLFEYFSETQRNKGNFPGRFSGRQFSNSRSEMNVSTLELGDSALYLCASSLAAGGRYEQYFGPGTRLTVT.

Ten or more counts support this clonotype. The chain uses TRBV27 and TRBJ1-2; D gene uncertain. This CDR3 comprises 15 residues. V dropped 6 bases and J dropped 7 bases, with 21 bases sitting between them. Germline V CDR1 and CDR2: MNHEY, SMNVEV (reference sequence). CDR3 nucleotide sequence: TGTGCCAGCAGCCCCTCTCTATCCCTTTTGGCTGGCTACACCTTC. Translated: CASSPSLSLLAGYTF.

The rearrangement uses TRBV29-1 and TRBJ2-7; D unresolved. Between the trimmed V and J ends, which lost 3 bases and 7 bases, there was a span of 19 bases. The CDR3 has 14 residues. The V gene's germline CDR1 is SQVTM and CDR2 ANQGSEA. The CDR3 region is CSVELSRVAGEQYF. The CDR3 region has the DNA TGCAGCGTTGAGTTGTCTAGGGTGGCTGGTGAGCAGTACTTC.

At least ten counts were recorded for this clonotype. V is TRBV5-8 and J is TRBJ1-5, with 7 bases lining up with TRBD1. From germline, CDR1 is SGHTS and CDR2 YDEGEE. The V segment lost 0 bases and the J segment 7 bases; nucleotides outside the gene matches: 1. CDR3 length: 13 residues. The CDR3 loop reads CASSLDRGQPQHF. The CDR3 region has the DNA TGTGCCAGCAGCTTGGACAGGGGCCAGCCCCAGCATTTT.

This clonotype has only one observation. The rearrangement joins TRBV29-1 to TRBJ2-1; D unresolved. Trimming stripped 4 bases from V and 3 bases from J, with 10 bases between. Germline V gives CDR1 SQVTM, CDR2 ANQGSEA. The CDR3 consists of 13 residues. The CDR3 coding sequence is TGCAGCGTTGTAGGGTCCAACTACAATGAGCAGTTCTTC. This gives the protein CSVVGSNYNEQFF.

Ten or more counts support this clonotype. The V call is TRBV29-1, the J call TRBJ1-1; the D is unclear. Trimming shortened V by 5 bases and J by 3 bases, and 10 bases separated the two germline ends. Germline V gene data show CDR1 as SQVTM and CDR2 as ANQGSEA. This CDR3 region has 12 residues. The chain's CDR3 is CSVYTGDTEAFF. The CDR3 DNA reads as TGCAGCGTTTATACTGGGGACACTGAAGCTTTCTTT.

DNA of the CDR3: TGTGCCAGCAGCTTCTCAACAGGGTTTGAGCAGTTCTTC. Encoded protein: CASSFSTGFEQFF. The chain is built from TRBV28 and TRBJ2-1, with D tentatively TRBD1 (6 bases). Trimming took off 6 bases at V and 9 bases at J, with 15 bases between the two ends. This CDR3 is built from 13 residues. Germline lookup yields CDR1 MDHEN and CDR2 SYDVKM.

Many counts were recorded for this clonotype. The CDR3 spells CAHTLKLNYGYTF. CDR3 nucleotide sequence: TGTGCCCATACGCTGAAGCTAAACTATGGCTACACCTTC. The chain combines TRBV28 with TRBJ1-2; no clear D. V was cut by 11 bases and J by 2 bases, with 15 bases left in between. This CDR3 is 13 amino acids long. The germline V gene has CDR1 MDHEN and CDR2 SYDVKM.

In its sample, this clonotype was seen a few times. The genes are TRBV28 and TRBJ2-1; 9 bases are shared with TRBD1. Trimming at V came to 6 bases and at J to 8 bases, leaving 17 bases not matched to a gene. This CDR3 is built from 17 residues. Germline V gene data show CDR1 as MDHEN and CDR2 as SYDVKM. CDR3 coding DNA: TGTGCCAGCAGCCTCTGGGTAGGGACAGGGAATCACGATGAGCAGTTCTTC. Its protein product is CASSLWVGTGNHDEQFF.

The sample holds many counts of this clonotype. The chain links TRBV2 to TRBJ2-7, with 9 positions matching TRBD2. CDR3 length: 17 residues. The germline V gene has CDR1 SNHLY and CDR2 FYNNEI. V trimming: 0 bases; J trimming: 6 bases; junction bases outside the gene matches: 12. The CDR3 protein is CASSEAYLAGTSFEQYF. For the CDR3, the DNA is TGTGCCAGCAGTGAAGCCTACCTAGCGGGAACTTCTTTCGAGCAGTACTTC. Based on the CDR3 plus reference TRBV2 and TRBJ2-7, the full variable domain is EPEVTQTPSHQVTQMGQEVILRCVPISNHLYFYWYRQILGQKVEFLVSFYNNEISEKSEIFDDQFSVERPDGSNFTLKIRSTKLEDSAMYFCASSEAYLAGTSFEQYFGPGTRLTVT.

V usage is TRBV7-9 and J usage is TRBJ2-7; D is unresolved. The CDR3 is made up of 15 amino acids. V lost 4 bases and J 2 bases, leaving 15 bases between the germline ends. CDR1 and CDR2 (germline): SEHNR, FQNEAQ (reference sequence). The CDR3 DNA is TGTGCCAGCAGCTCCACGGACGGCTGGACCTACGAGCAGTACTTC. As protein: CASSSTDGWTYEQYF.

This clonotype has a count of ten or more. The chain recombines TRBV15 with TRBJ1-2, with 7 positions matching TRBD1. Germline V gene data show CDR1 as LNHNV and CDR2 as YYDKDF (reference sequence). The CDR3 is 15 residues long. With 0 bases clipped from V and 4 bases from J, the junction kept 5 bases outside the gene matches. The DNA of the CDR3 is TGTGCCACCAGCAGAGAACCCGGGACAGTCTATGGCTACACCTTC. Protein sequence: CATSREPGTVYGYTF.

The chain is built from TRBV6-4 and TRBJ2-3; D is uncertain. The CDR3 runs to 13 residues. Trimming stripped 2 bases from V and 6 bases from J, with 9 bases between. Germline CDR1 is MRHNA and CDR2 is SNTAGT. DNA for the CDR3: TGTGCCAGCAGTGACGAGGCTGAGGATACGCAGTATTTT. The encoded protein is CASSDEAEDTQYF.

This clonotype came up many times. V gene TRBV6-2 or TRBV6-3 combines with J gene TRBJ2-7; D is unclear. Trimming stripped 7 bases from V and 4 bases from J, with 11 bases between. CDR3 size: 12 residues. CDR1 and CDR2 from the germline V gene are MNHEY and SVGEGT. CDR3 sequence: CASMDLSYEQYF. The CDR3 bases are TGTGCCAGCATGGATTTGAGTTACGAGCAGTACTTC.

The rearrangement joins TRBV19 to TRBJ1-2; 11 bases are a match to TRBD1. The ends lost 3 bases at V and 7 bases at J; junction bases unmatched: 7. From germline, CDR1 is LNHDA and CDR2 SQIVND (reference sequence). CDR3 length: 15 residues. For the CDR3, the DNA is TGTGCCAGTAGTATCGGACAGGGGGCGAGATCTGGCTACACCTTC. Translation gives CASSIGQGARSGYTF. The full variable domain, with the rest looked up from reference TRBV19 and TRBJ1-2, is DGGITQSPKYLFRKEGQNVTLSCEQNLNHDAMYWYRQDPGQGLRLIYYSQIVNDFQKGDIAEGYSVSREKKESFPLTVTSAQKNPTAFYLCASSIGQGARSGYTFGSGTRLTVV.